This entry describes one TCR beta chain. What it binds is not known. This CDR3 region has 15 residues. CDR1 MDHEN and CDR2 SYDVKM come from the germline V gene. V lost 5 bases to trimming and J lost 2 bases, with 15 bases between them. The data were taken from a study of human T cells and chemical hapten exposure. Findings and limits, study-wide: Given that the donors had alopecia, their immune response may differ from that seen in healthy people.

Original analysis: 100,000 or so TCRs per sample was the median, with a range of about 20,000 to 690,600. TCRdb ran MiXCR on the RACE reads and lists one entry per CDR3 protein. In this record, the V and J calls reflect TCRdb's handling and not the investigators' own analysis. The repertoire includes some 45,000 distinct CDR3 sequences, around 12% of them detected once, and about 6% sits in the top ten. Specified time point: pre-sensitization, week 0. Indicated treatment: therapeutic diphenylcyclopropenone sensitization with weekly scalp DPC. The TCR was taken from a woman aged 25 to 39 with alopecia areata. Some clones in this sample may be carry-over from other donors' samples. This sequence joins TRBV28 and TRBJ2-5, with D possibly called TRBD1 or TRBD2 (5 bases each). The specimen comprised whole blood, sampled in connection with sensitization to the hapten diphenylcyclopropenone (DPC). CDR3 sequence reads: CASSPQGRAQETQYF. The DNA for the CDR3 is TGTGCCAGCAGTCCCCAGGGACGGGCACAAGAGACCCAGTACTTC.